This TCR beta chain was sequenced in a study of T cells in Graves' hyperthyroidism and ophthalmopathy (dated by TCRdb to about 2019). In terms of the full investigation: Peripheral blood was sampled at the time of initial diagnosis, prior to any treatment. After sampling, hyperthyroidism patients received methimazole starting at 30 mg daily, and ophthalmopathy patients received high-dose intravenous methylprednisolone. The approximately 100 discovery patients were divided at random into training and test sets in a 7:3 ratio. TCR V-J signatures able to tell the groups apart were searched for in a discovery cohort of more than 90 patients, of whom under 45 had Graves' ophthalmopathy and about 55 had stable Graves' hyperthyroidism. Thyroid tissue and blood T-cell repertoires from six Graves' hyperthyroidism patients were also compared in the study. TCR Vbeta CDR3 sequencing of 120 to 150 peripheral blood samples (43 ophthalmopathy, 70 to 85 hyperthyroidism and approximately 17 progressor patients) is reported in the paper. Prospective prediction of ophthalmopathy was tested in an independent validation cohort consisting of 18 to 20 hyperthyroidism patients and around 16 patients who later progressed to ophthalmopathy.

This clonotype was seen repeatedly, ten times or more. What this receptor recognizes is not known. One end of the junction does not line up with germline, which may come from a read error. From a lookup of the germline V gene, CDR1 and CDR2 are SGHAT and FQNNGV. The CDR3 contains 18 residues, cysteine and phenylalanine counted. Solely the CDR3 DNA is kept, with 54 bases framed from the first base. What the study reported, not specific to this receptor: A 13 V-J signature model separated ophthalmopathy from stable hyperthyroidism, with around 90% sensitivity and 81% to 83% specificity in cross-validation and 80%/75% in testing. In validation, the model predicted progression to ophthalmopathy a median of roughly six months before onset, with about 67% sensitivity and almost 75% specificity. No statistical method was used to set the sample size in advance, and investigators knew the group allocation. Most expanded thyroid clonotypes (frequency above 0.001) were also detected in blood, suggesting blood repertoires may reflect thyroid immune responses.

Stable Graves' hyperthyroidism was defined as no progression to ophthalmopathy during 18 months of follow-up. The hyperthyroidism patients were between 18 and 65 years old and newly diagnosed, with a disease duration of less than 2 months. Patients with uncontrolled infections, other autoimmune diseases, pregnancy or lactation were excluded. Diagnoses were based on clinical symptoms, serum thyroxine and TRAb, thyroid ultrasound and orbital computed tomography. Ficoll-Paque density gradient centrifugation was used to isolate PBMCs from approximately 11 ml of fresh peripheral blood. Total RNA was extracted using Trizol reagent, and RNA quality was assessed on an Agilent 2100 Bioanalyzer. The TCR beta CDR3 regions were amplified from RNA transcripts. A first-round RT-PCR of the TCR CDR3 used the HTBI primer set with the Qiagen OneStep RT-PCR kit. Libraries were constructed in a second round of multiplex PCR, after which size selection and purification were performed. The libraries were sequenced on an Illumina HiSeq2000 using paired-end 100 bp reads. In the authors' own workflow: SOAPnuke was used to process the raw data, removing reads that contained adapters or uncalled bases, had a mean Phred below 15, or lacked an exact match to the constant primer or identifier. COPE v1.2.5 was used to merge high-quality paired reads, and clonotypes were defined as unique nucleotide sequences. MiTCR v1.1 was used to align the clonotypes against IMGT TRBV, TRBD and TRBJ reference segments. The analysis included only V-J combinations with a frequency above 0.0001, which together covered 99% to 99.2% of the repertoires. A TCS score was defined as the ratio of F50 (clonal expansion) to E x V (chaos), with BLOSUM62-based TCRdist applied between CDR3 peptides within each V-J. Welch's t-statistics and random forest reduced around 520 V-J features to 10 to 15, which were used in a naive Bayes classifier (R e1071). In TCRdb, the public reads were trimmed at Q25 with fastp and aligned with MiXCR, with productive beta chains retained. Rows are combined by CDR3 protein, so each entry shows the most common genes and DNA. The V and J calls follow TCRdb's processing rather than the paper's. Here the sample has about 500,000 distinct CDR3 sequences; approximately 15% occur a single time. Around 17% of the sample rests with the top ten.

The chain uses TRBV11-2 and TRBJ1-3; the D gene is perhaps TRBD1, from 6 matching bases. The sample consisted of blood. This clonotype originated in a woman under 30 with Graves' hyperthyroidism. Here the CDR3 is given as CASSLVTTGGRSENTIYF. DNA sequence: TGTGCCAGCAGCTTAGTGACGACAGGAGGACGCTCTGAAAACACCATATATTTT.